The 26 T cell receptor beta chains reported below all come from one sample, sequenced in a study of blood T cell repertoires in COVID-19. Generated by immunoSEQ multiplex PCR, the TCRdb table keeps only in-frame clones and is missing some. The table shows fewer than 250,000 clones, with roughly 82% occurring only once. The sequenced material came from peripheral blood. Receptor source: a woman aged 70-85 years with acute or convalescent COVID-19.

The chain recombines TRBV6-5 with TRBJ1-3; D is possibly TRBD1 (6 bases). Deletions cut 5 bases from V and 0 bases from J, with 11 bases between. The CDR3 has 15 residues. Germline CDR1 reads MNHEY; CDR2 reads SVGAGI. The CDR3 nucleotides read TGTGCCAGCAGTCGGGACATCTACTCTGGAAACACCATATATTTT. It yields the protein CASSRDIYSGNTIYF.

CDR3 in DNA: TGTGCCAGCAGTTTCACAGGGGGCGGTCAGCCCCAGCATTTT. Its protein is CASSFTGGGQPQHF. This chain links TRBV27 with TRBJ1-5; 9 bases are a match to TRBD1. The CDR3 totals 14 residues. Germline trimming cut 3 bases from V and 6 bases from J; bases unmatched to any gene: 3. The V gene's germline CDR1 is MNHEY and CDR2 SMNVEV (reference sequence).

The chain uses TRBV10-3 and TRBJ2-1; 10 bases line up with TRBD1. With V trimmed by 9 bases and J by 6 bases, 14 bases remained unmatched. Germline CDR1 and CDR2: ENHRY and SYGVKD. CDR3 length equals 16 residues. CDR3 amino acids: CAISSGRDRGGNEQFF. The CDR3, as DNA: TGTGCCATATCTTCCGGGCGGGACAGGGGAGGCAATGAGCAGTTCTTC.

The chain is built from TRBV18 and TRBJ1-5, with TRBD1 matching over 9 bases. In germline, CDR1 is KGHSH, CDR2 LQKENI. CDR3 size: 14 residues. With 3 bases clipped from V and 7 bases from J, the junction kept 4 bases outside the gene matches. CDR3 nucleotide sequence: TGTGCCAGCTCACCGCCGGGACAGGGACAGCCCCAGCATTTT. This sequence encodes CASSPPGQGQPQHF.

This chain links TRBV7-2 with TRBJ1-2; 7 positions match TRBD1. V lost 5 bases, J lost 7 bases, and 7 bases stayed unmatched. Germline-derived CDR1 and CDR2 are SGHTA and FQGNSA. The CDR3 sequence is 13 residues long. Written as DNA, the CDR3 is TGTGCCAGCAGCCCTTTGGGACAGCTTGGCTACACCTTC. It yields the protein CASSPLGQLGYTF. The full variable domain, rest sourced from reference TRBV7-2 and TRBJ1-2, is GAGVSQSPSNKVTEKGKDVELRCDPISGHTALYWYRQSLGQGLEFLIYFQGNSAPDKSGLPSDRFSAERTGGSVSTLTIQRTQQEDSAVYLCASSPLGQLGYTFGSGTRLTVV.

The rearrangement joins TRBV5-8 to TRBJ1-5; tentatively, D is TRBD1 (5 bases). The CDR3 runs to 15 residues. In germline, CDR1 is SGHTS, CDR2 YDEGEE. V was shortened by 2 bases and J by 2 bases, with 11 bases between the two germline ends. In DNA, the CDR3 is TGTGCCAGCAGCTTAGGGGTGCGCGGCAATCAGCCCCAGCATTTT. This codes for CASSLGVRGNQPQHF.

This clone was counted once. The chain employs TRBV7-2 and TRBJ2-7; 8 nucleotides align to TRBD2. The CDR3 runs to 12 residues. Looked up from germline, CDR1 is SGHTA and CDR2 is FQGNSA. After removal of 5 bases from V and 6 bases from J, the junction contained 3 bases not matched to a gene. This chain's CDR3 is CASSLGGGEQYF. In DNA, the CDR3 is TGTGCCAGCAGCCTCGGGGGGGGCGAGCAGTACTTC.

This clone was recorded once. Different DNA sequences within this sample yield the same CDR3. The chain employs TRBV7-2 and TRBJ1-1, with 8 bases lining up with TRBD1. Trimming took 5 bases from V and 2 from J; bases not matched to a gene: 4. The CDR3 extends over 14 amino acids. Germline V CDR1 and CDR2: SGHTA, FQGNSA. The CDR3 bases are TGTGCCAGCAGCCCCGGACAGGGAAACACTGAAGCTTTCTTT. Its protein product is CASSPGQGNTEAFF.

The gene calls are TRBV6-2 or TRBV6-3 and TRBJ1-1; the D gene is possibly TRBD1 (5 bases). This CDR3 comprises 14 residues. CDR1 MNHEY and CDR2 SVGEGT come from the germline V gene. V gave up 0 bases and J gave up 5 bases, with 10 bases separating them. The CDR3 is CASSYSWEGTEAFF. CDR3 DNA: TGTGCCAGCAGTTACTCGTGGGAGGGGACTGAAGCTTTCTTT.

The chain carries TRBV6-5 and TRBJ1-6; TRBD1 might be the D (6 bases). CDR1 and CDR2 from the germline V gene are MNHEY and SVGAGI. The CDR3 spans 15 residues. The germline V and J ends were trimmed by 5 bases and 5 bases, with 13 bases remaining between them. The CDR3 coding sequence is TGTGCCAGCAGTCTATCGGGACACGATAATTCACCCCTCCACTTT. Protein sequence: CASSLSGHDNSPLHF.

The chain carries TRBV2 and TRBJ1-5; TRBD1 agrees at 7 bases. Germline loops: CDR1 SNHLY, CDR2 FYNNEI. The CDR3 is made up of 16 amino acids. V shed 1 base and J 4 bases; nucleotides not matched to a gene: 7. CDR3 DNA sequence: TGTGCCAGCAGTGAAGGACAGGGAAGAAGGAATCAGCCCCAGCATTTT. Its translation: CASSEGQGRRNQPQHF.

The V gene is TRBV7-2, the J gene TRBJ2-3; TRBD1 agrees at 10 bases. V dropped 5 bases and J dropped 6; count of bases not matched to a gene: 11. Germline V gives CDR1 SGHTA, CDR2 FQGNSA. This CDR3 contains 16 residues. The CDR3 protein is CASSRRGTGVGDTQYF. DNA of the CDR3: TGTGCCAGCAGCCGCCGTGGGACAGGGGTCGGGGATACGCAGTATTTT. The entire variable domain, with the rest obtained from reference TRBV7-2 and TRBJ2-3, is as follows: GAGVSQSPSNKVTEKGKDVELRCDPISGHTALYWYRQSLGQGLEFLIYFQGNSAPDKSGLPSDRFSAERTGGSVSTLTIQRTQQEDSAVYLCASSRRGTGVGDTQYFGPGTRLTVL.

This clone has a count of ten or more. V usage is TRBV28 and J usage is TRBJ2-7; 9 nucleotides line up with TRBD1. The germline CDR1 and CDR2 sequences are MDHEN and SYDVKM. CDR3 length: 14 amino acids. With V trimmed by 8 bases and J by 0 bases, 5 bases remained unmatched. The chain's CDR3 is CASGGTGSSYEQYF. The CDR3 DNA is TGTGCCAGCGGAGGGACAGGGAGCTCCTACGAGCAGTACTTC. Filled out from reference TRBV28 and TRBJ2-7, the complete variable domain reads DVKVTQSSRYLVKRTGEKVFLECVQDMDHENMFWYRQDPGLGLRLIYFSYDVKMKEKGDIPEGYSVSREKKERFSLILESASTNQTSMYLCASGGTGSSYEQYFGPGTRLTVT.

This chain uses TRBV3-1 (or the pseudogene TRBV3-2) with TRBJ1-2; 9 bases align to TRBD1. Germline values: CDR1 LGHDT, CDR2 YNNKEL (reference sequence). CDR3 length: 15 residues. The J segment lost 7 bases and the V segment lost 1 base, leaving 7 bases of the junction unmatched. CDR3 sequence (DNA): TGTGCCAGCAGCCAAGGGGACAGGGTGTTTGGTGGCTACACCTTC. Encoded protein: CASSQGDRVFGGYTF.

This clone appeared a few times. J is TRBJ2-7 and V is TRBV5-4, with TRBD1 identical over 10 bases. Per germline, CDR1 SGHNT and CDR2 YYREEE (reference sequence). The junction had 10 bases not matched to a gene; V was cut back by 5 bases and J by 2 bases. The CDR3 loop spans 16 amino acids. The CDR3 sequence is CASRATGGGNAYEQYF. The CDR3 DNA reads as TGTGCCAGCAGGGCGACAGGGGGCGGGAACGCCTACGAGCAGTACTTC.

The V gene is TRBV2, the J gene TRBJ1-1; 8 bases align to TRBD1. The CDR3 is made up of 12 amino acids. CDR1 is SNHLY and CDR2 is FYNNEI in the germline V gene. V was clipped by 1 base and J by 8 bases; unmatched bases: 0. The CDR3 coding sequence is TGTGCCAGCAGTGAAGGGACAGGGGAAGCTTTCTTT. Its translation is CASSEGTGEAFF.

This chain joins TRBV4-2 and TRBJ1-2; 7 nucleotides agree with TRBD1. Trimming removed 0 bases from V and 4 bases from J; junction bases left unmatched: 8. The CDR3 runs 16 residues. CDR1 LGHNA and CDR2 YNFKEQ come from the germline V gene. CDR3 loop: CASSQDTAGGGYGYTF. CDR3 coding DNA: TGTGCCAGCAGCCAAGATACCGCAGGGGGTGGCTATGGCTACACCTTC.

The chain employs TRBV6-6 and TRBJ2-3, with TRBD1 identical over 7 bases. The CDR3 is made up of 15 amino acids. V shed 5 bases, J shed 0 bases, and the junction held 5 bases outside the gene matches. CDR1 MNHNY and CDR2 SVGAGI come from the germline V gene (reference sequence). CDR3 bases: TGTGCCAGCAGTCAAACAGGGGAGAGCACAGATACGCAGTATTTT. Translating gives CASSQTGESTDTQYF.

This chain uses TRBV5-8 with TRBJ1-1, with D tentatively TRBD1 (6 bases). Germline CDR1 and CDR2: SGHTS and YDEGEE. The V end lost 6 bases, the J end lost 0 bases, and 15 bases lay between the germline ends. The CDR3 consists of 15 residues. Written as DNA, the CDR3 is TGTGCCAGCACACCGGGGACAACGATGAACACTGAAGCTTTCTTT. Translation gives CASTPGTTMNTEAFF. The full variable domain, rest sourced from reference TRBV5-8 and TRBJ1-1, is EAGVTQSPTHLIKTRGQQATLRCSPISGHTSVYWYQQALGLGLQFLLWYDEGEERNRGNFPPRFSGRQFPNYSSELNVNALELEDSALYLCASTPGTTMNTEAFFGQGTRLTVV.

This chain links TRBV9 with TRBJ2-6, with D maybe TRBD1 (5 bases). The V gene lost 0 bases and the J gene lost 1 base, with 5 bases spanning the gap. The CDR3 has 15 residues. Per the germline V gene, CDR1 is SGDLS and CDR2 is YYNGEE. DNA of the CDR3: TGTGCCAGCAGCGTAGCAGGGTCTGGGGCCAACGTCCTGACTTTC. Translated: CASSVAGSGANVLTF.

V gene TRBV2 combines with J gene TRBJ1-2; D uncertain. V gave up 1 base and J gave up 2 bases, with 8 bases separating them. The germline V gene has CDR1 SNHLY and CDR2 FYNNEI. This CDR3 spans 14 amino acids. CDR3 DNA sequence: TGTGCCAGCAGTGAAGGCGGCCTAAACTATGGCTACACCTTC. The encoded protein is CASSEGGLNYGYTF.

The rearrangement uses TRBV29-1 and TRBJ2-1; 7 bases align to TRBD1. The germline V gene encodes CDR1 SQVTM and CDR2 ANQGSEA. CDR3 length: 13 residues. J was trimmed by 5 bases and V by 3 bases; bases with no gene match: 4. The CDR3 sequence is CSVEGTVNNEQFF. CDR3 in DNA: TGCAGCGTTGAGGGGACAGTCAACAATGAGCAGTTCTTC.

The chain employs TRBV6-5 and TRBJ2-7; TRBD1 matches 8 bases. Germline values: CDR1 MNHEY, CDR2 SVGAGI. The length of the CDR3 is 14 residues. The V and J ends lost 5 bases and 5 bases, in that order; junction bases with no gene match: 8. The CDR3 is CASSIKGQVHEQYF. CDR3 nucleotides: TGTGCCAGCAGTATAAAGGGACAGGTCCACGAGCAGTACTTC.

The J gene is TRBJ2-4, the V gene TRBV7-2; 9 bases agree with TRBD1. V gave up 0 bases and J gave up 7 bases; unmatched junction bases: 1. There are 14 residues in the CDR3. The germline V gene has CDR1 SGHTA and CDR2 FQGNSA. CDR3 sequence: CASSLAGQGNIQYF. CDR3 coding DNA: TGTGCCAGCAGCTTAGCAGGACAGGGGAACATTCAGTACTTC.

The rearrangement uses TRBV19 and TRBJ1-5; perhaps TRBD1 as D (6 bases). Germline lookup yields CDR1 LNHDA and CDR2 SQIVND (reference sequence). V lost 5 bases and J 2 bases, leaving 19 bases between the germline ends. The CDR3 loop spans 17 amino acids. CDR3 coding DNA: TGTGCCAGTAGTGTACCCCTCCCTTACAGGGGCAATCAGCCCCAGCATTTT. Residues: CASSVPLPYRGNQPQHF.

J is TRBJ1-5 and V is TRBV19; 7 nucleotides match TRBD1. Germline loops: CDR1 LNHDA, CDR2 SQIVND (reference sequence). V lost 5 bases to trimming and J lost 3 bases; unmatched junction nucleotides: 7. The length of the CDR3 is 15 residues. CDR3 sequence: CASSSDRTNNQPQHF. The CDR3 DNA sequence: TGTGCCAGTAGTTCGGACAGGACGAACAATCAGCCCCAGCATTTT.